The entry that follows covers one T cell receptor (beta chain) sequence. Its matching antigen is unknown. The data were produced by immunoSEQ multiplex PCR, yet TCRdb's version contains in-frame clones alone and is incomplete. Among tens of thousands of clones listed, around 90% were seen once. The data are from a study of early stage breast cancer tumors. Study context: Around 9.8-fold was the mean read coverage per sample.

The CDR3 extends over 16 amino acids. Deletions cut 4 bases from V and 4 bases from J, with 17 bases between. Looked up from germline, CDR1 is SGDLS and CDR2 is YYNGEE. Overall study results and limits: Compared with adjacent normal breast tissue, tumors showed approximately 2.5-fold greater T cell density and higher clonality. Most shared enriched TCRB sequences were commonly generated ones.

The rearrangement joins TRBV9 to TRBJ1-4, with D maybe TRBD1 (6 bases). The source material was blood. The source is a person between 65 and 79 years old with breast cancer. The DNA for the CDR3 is TGTGCCAGCAGCCCACGAGGACAGTACCTTAATGAAAAACTGTTTTTT. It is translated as CASSPRGQYLNEKLFF.